A single sample is the source of the 32 T cell receptor beta chains below, sequenced in a study of shared clonotypes between healthy human individuals. Naive CD8 cells lacked CD45RO, underwent positive selection for CCR7 and left out terminally differentiated effector memory CD45RA+ cells. Produced via immunoSEQ multiplex PCR; TCRdb's table is partial and in-frame only. The table records roughly 570,000 clones, 98% of them present only once. Sequences were obtained from naive CD8+ T cells sorted from blood. The receptors stem from a man aged 25-45 years in good health.

The V and J genes are TRBV5-1 and TRBJ2-7, with 10 bases aligning to TRBD1. The V gene's germline CDR1 is SGHRS and CDR2 YFSETQ. CDR3 length: 16 amino acids. J lost 5 bases, V lost 0 bases, and 8 bases had no gene match. This chain's CDR3 is CASSLGPGQGTDEQYF. Here the CDR3 DNA reads TGCGCCAGCAGCTTGGGTCCGGGACAGGGGACGGACGAGCAGTACTTC.

The gene calls are TRBV4-2 and TRBJ2-1; D may be TRBD2 (6 bases). The CDR3 runs 15 residues. Per the germline V gene, CDR1 is LGHNA and CDR2 is YNFKEQ. V lost 5 bases and J 5 bases, leaving 16 bases between the germline ends. Written as DNA, the CDR3 is TGTGCCAGCAGCGACCGGGACTGGGCCCACAATGAGCAGTTCTTC. Amino acid sequence: CASSDRDWAHNEQFF.

The chain is built from TRBV29-1 and TRBJ2-1; 8 positions agree with TRBD2. V lost 6 bases and J lost 9; bases outside the gene matches: 13. The CDR3 has 14 residues. Per the germline V gene, CDR1 is SQVTM and CDR2 is ANQGSEA. CDR3 nucleotides: TGCAGCGTGGACTTGGTAGCGGGATCTCTTGAGCAGTTCTTC. It specifies CSVDLVAGSLEQFF.

This chain links TRBV27 with TRBJ2-6, with 12 nucleotides matching TRBD2. J lost 0 bases, V lost 5 bases, and 5 bases had no gene match. The CDR3 consists of 18 residues. From germline, CDR1 is MNHEY and CDR2 SMNVEV (reference sequence). In DNA form, the CDR3 reads TGTGCCAGCAGTGGACTAGCGGGACCCAGCTCTGGGGCCAACGTCCTGACTTTC. This codes for CASSGLAGPSSGANVLTF.

The rearrangement uses TRBV7-9 and TRBJ2-7; D is undetermined. The CDR3 totals 12 residues. Germline-derived CDR1 and CDR2 are SEHNR and FQNEAQ (reference sequence). Trimming pared 8 bases from V and 5 bases from J, leaving 13 bases between. The CDR3 loop reads CASFNPPHEQYF. CDR3 DNA sequence: TGTGCCAGCTTTAATCCCCCACACGAGCAGTACTTC.

This clone was counted only a few times. The chain recombines TRBV7-9 with TRBJ1-1; D may be TRBD1 (6 bases). This CDR3 is built from 13 residues. Germline CDR1 reads SEHNR; CDR2 reads FQNEAQ (reference sequence). Trimming took off 4 bases at V and 5 bases at J, with 11 bases between the two ends. The chain's CDR3 is CASSSQGRTEAFF. In DNA, the CDR3 is TGTGCCAGCAGCTCACAGGGTCGGACTGAAGCTTTCTTT. Using reference TRBV7-9 and TRBJ1-1 for the parts outside the CDR3, the full variable domain is DTGVSQNPRHKITKRGQNVTFRCDPISEHNRLYWYRQTLGQGPEFLTYFQNEAQLEKSRLLSDRFSAERPKGSFSTLEIQRTEQGDSAMYLCASSSQGRTEAFFGQGTRLTVV.

This clone occurred once. The rearrangement joins TRBV13 to TRBJ2-2, with 8 bases lining up with TRBD1. CDR1 and CDR2 from the germline V gene are PRHDT and FYEKMQ (reference sequence). CDR3 size: 15 residues. J lost 0 bases, V lost 3 bases, and 0 bases had no gene match. The CDR3 sequence is CASSLDRANTGELFF. The CDR3 DNA follows: TGTGCCAGCAGCTTGGACAGGGCGAACACCGGGGAGCTGTTTTTT. Variable domain in full (rest from reference TRBV13 and TRBJ2-2): AAGVIQSPRHLIKEKRETATLKCYPIPRHDTVYWYQQGPGQDPQFLISFYEKMQSDKGSIPDRFSAQQFSDYHSELNMSSLELGDSALYFCASSLDRANTGELFFGEGSRLTVL.

The chain joins TRBV14 to TRBJ2-7; tentatively, D is TRBD2 (6 bases). V gave up 4 bases and J gave up 3 bases, with 13 bases separating them. The V gene's germline CDR1 is SGHDN and CDR2 FVKESK. This CDR3 contains 14 residues. CDR3 amino acids: CASSLSGRHYEQYF. CDR3 DNA sequence: TGTGCCAGCAGCCTTAGCGGTAGACACTACGAGCAGTACTTC.

The chain carries TRBV6-5 and TRBJ2-1; D possibly matches TRBD1 or TRBD2 (5 bases each). Trimming removed 0 bases at V and 6 bases at J, with 15 bases between. The CDR3 sequence is 16 residues long. Per germline, CDR1 MNHEY and CDR2 SVGAGI. CDR3 in amino acids: CASSYSWDLGGNEQFF. The CDR3 DNA sequence: TGTGCCAGCAGTTACTCTTGGGACCTCGGAGGCAATGAGCAGTTCTTC.

The J gene is TRBJ2-1, the V gene TRBV28; 7 bases fit TRBD2. J was trimmed by 7 bases and V by 3 bases; bases with no gene match: 3. Germline V CDR1 and CDR2: MDHEN, SYDVKM. This CDR3 is 13 amino acids long. The CDR3 DNA reads as TGTGCCAGCAGTTTGCGGGGGTTGAATGAGCAGTTCTTC. Translating it yields CASSLRGLNEQFF.

The V gene is TRBV11-1, the J gene TRBJ1-1; no firm D call. The germline V and J ends were trimmed by 4 bases and 4 bases, with 10 bases remaining between them. The CDR3 covers 13 residues. The germline V gene encodes CDR1 SGHAT and CDR2 FQDESV (reference sequence). CDR3 amino acids: CASSYRGGTEAFF. In DNA form, the CDR3 reads TGTGCCAGCAGCTACCGGGGAGGCACTGAAGCTTTCTTT. Looking up the rest from reference TRBV11-1 and TRBJ1-1 gives the full variable domain: EAEVAQSPRYKITEKSQAVAFWCDPISGHATLYWYRQILGQGPELLVQFQDESVVDDSQLPKDRFSAERLKGVDSTLKIQPAELGDSAMYLCASSYRGGTEAFFGQGTRLTVV.

This chain joins TRBV14 and TRBJ2-1; TRBD1 or TRBD2 may be the D gene (6 bases each). Germline loops: CDR1 SGHDN, CDR2 FVKESK. The CDR3 contains 13 residues. Trimming removed 2 bases from V and 10 bases from J, with 12 bases in between. The CDR3 nucleotides read TGTGCCAGCAGCCAAACCCAAGGGGGGGAGCAGTTCTTC. Translation gives CASSQTQGGEQFF.

The chain links TRBV4-1 to TRBJ2-7; D is perhaps TRBD1 (5 bases). The germline CDR1 and CDR2 sequences are MGHRA and YSYEKL. CDR3 size: 15 residues. V was shortened by 0 bases and J by 2 bases, with 11 bases between the two germline ends. CDR3 DNA: TGCGCCAGCAGCCAAGAGGGTTACAGGACCTACGAGCAGTACTTC. Its translation is CASSQEGYRTYEQYF.

This sequence joins TRBV27 and TRBJ2-7, with D perhaps TRBD2 (6 bases). The CDR3 has 13 residues. Germline CDR1 and CDR2: MNHEY and SMNVEV (reference sequence). V was clipped by 11 bases and J by 5 bases, with 19 bases between them. This chain's CDR3 is CAAGTLGAHEQYF. The CDR3 DNA reads TGTGCCGCGGGGACCTTGGGAGCCCACGAGCAGTACTTC.

V is TRBV11-2 and J is TRBJ2-7; D is unclear. The CDR3 loop spans 15 amino acids. V lost 3 bases, J lost 3 bases, and 15 bases lay in between. Germline values: CDR1 SGHAT, CDR2 FQNNGV. This CDR3 is CASSFHVGGNYEQYF. CDR3 sequence (DNA): TGTGCCAGCAGCTTTCACGTCGGTGGAAACTACGAGCAGTACTTC.

The chain carries TRBV5-6 and TRBJ2-7; the match to TRBD2 covers 7 bases. The CDR3 extends over 15 amino acids. V lost 2 bases, J lost 1 base, and 6 bases stayed unmatched. Germline V gene sequence: CDR1 SGHDT, CDR2 YYEEEE. CDR3 nucleotides: TGTGCCAGCAGCTTCGGGACTAACCCTTCCTACGAGCAGTACTTC. This encodes CASSFGTNPSYEQYF.

The chain joins TRBV14 to TRBJ1-2; 7 positions agree with TRBD1. Germline trimming cut 6 bases from V and 2 bases from J; bases unmatched to any gene: 12. This CDR3 contains 16 residues. Germline values: CDR1 SGHDN, CDR2 FVKESK. CDR3 region: CASSFSDLGQNYGYTF. The CDR3 DNA follows: TGTGCCAGCAGTTTCTCCGACCTGGGACAGAACTATGGCTACACCTTC.

The J gene is TRBJ1-4, the V gene TRBV15; no reliable D call. V lost 8 bases and J 8 bases, leaving 18 bases between the germline ends. The germline gives CDR1 LNHNV, CDR2 YYDKDF (reference sequence). CDR3 length: 14 amino acids. CDR3 DNA: TGTGCCACCGAGGTGGCAGGAGGGTTGGAAAAACTGTTTTTT. Its translation is CATEVAGGLEKLFF.

The chain recombines TRBV4-1 with TRBJ2-1; 10 bases fit TRBD2. The junction had 7 bases not matched to a gene; V was cut back by 8 bases and J by 3 bases. The CDR3 is 15 amino acids. Per germline, CDR1 MGHRA and CDR2 YSYEKL. For the CDR3, the DNA is TGCGCCAGCTCGCCATTAGCGGGAGGCTACAATGAGCAGTTCTTC. Amino acids: CASSPLAGGYNEQFF.

The chain combines TRBV7-6 with TRBJ2-1, with 11 bases identical to TRBD1. Germline values: CDR1 SGHVS, CDR2 FNYEAQ. After removal of 4 bases from V and 8 bases from J, the junction contained 13 bases not matched to a gene. This CDR3 contains 17 residues. The chain's CDR3 is CASSSFIGGQGGYEQFF. CDR3 nucleotide sequence: TGTGCCAGCAGCTCATTCATCGGGGGACAGGGGGGCTATGAGCAGTTCTTC.

J is TRBJ1-1 and V is TRBV27; D uncertain. V was pared by 6 bases and J by 5 bases, with 16 bases between. From germline, CDR1 is MNHEY and CDR2 SMNVEV (reference sequence). CDR3 length equals 14 residues. CDR3 amino acids: CASSRKLWVTEAFF. CDR3 DNA: TGTGCCAGCAGCCGTAAACTGTGGGTTACTGAAGCTTTCTTT.

V and J are TRBV9 and TRBJ2-1, with unresolved D. The germline gives CDR1 SGDLS, CDR2 YYNGEE. With 0 bases removed from V and 8 bases from J, the gap between germline ends came to 9 bases. CDR3 length: 13 amino acids. CDR3 sequence: CASSVDEFHEQFF. CDR3 DNA sequence: TGTGCCAGCAGCGTAGACGAGTTCCATGAGCAGTTCTTC.

This clone was seen a single time. V and J are TRBV11-2 and TRBJ1-4; 8 positions agree with TRBD1. V shed 3 bases and J 7 bases; nucleotides not matched to a gene: 7. In germline, CDR1 is SGHAT, CDR2 FQNNGV. The CDR3 has 15 residues. The CDR3 loop is CASSLAGGGGEKLFF. For the CDR3, the DNA is TGTGCCAGCAGCTTGGCAGGGGGCGGTGGTGAAAAACTGTTTTTT.

To note about this clone: Other nucleotide sequences in the sample specify the same CDR3. The J gene is TRBJ2-7, the V gene TRBV7-9, with D possibly being TRBD2 (6 bases). The V end lost 1 base, the J end lost 0 bases, and 10 bases lay between the germline ends. The CDR3 length is 15 residues. Germline V gene data show CDR1 as SEHNR and CDR2 as FQNEAQ (reference sequence). CDR3 bases: TGTGCCAGCAGCTTAGTCGGAGGGAGCTCCTACGAGCAGTACTTC. Its protein product is CASSLVGGSSYEQYF.

The chain combines TRBV4-1 with TRBJ1-2; 9 bases are a match to TRBD1. Germline values: CDR1 MGHRA, CDR2 YSYEKL. The J segment lost 4 bases and the V segment lost 0 bases, leaving 6 bases of the junction unmatched. The CDR3 covers 16 residues. This CDR3 reads CASSQDLGTGTYGYTF. In nucleotides, the CDR3 is TGCGCCAGCAGCCAAGATCTAGGGACAGGGACCTATGGCTACACCTTC.

The chain is built from TRBV2 and TRBJ1-5; a weak D match, TRBD1 (6 bases). This CDR3 region has 15 residues. Trimming removed 5 bases from V and 0 bases from J, with 11 bases in between. From germline, CDR1 is SNHLY and CDR2 FYNNEI. The CDR3, as DNA: TGTGCCAGCAGTAGGGAGACAGGTAGCAATCAGCCCCAGCATTTT. Translation gives CASSRETGSNQPQHF.

This CDR3 is CASSATSGMFF. CDR3 coding DNA: TGTGCCAGCAGTGCGACCTCAGGGATGTTTTTT. J is TRBJ2-2 and V is TRBV6-1; a weak D match, TRBD1 (5 bases). Germline-derived CDR1 and CDR2 are MNHNS and SASEGT. V was trimmed by 4 bases and J by 15 bases, leaving 12 bases between them. This CDR3 is 11 amino acids long.

This clone appeared once. The chain is built from TRBV15 and TRBJ2-1, with 7 bases aligning to TRBD2. The germline V gene has CDR1 LNHNV and CDR2 YYDKDF (reference sequence). The V segment lost 5 bases and the J segment 7 bases; nucleotides outside the gene matches: 5. The length of the CDR3 is 13 residues. In DNA form, the CDR3 reads TGTGCCACCAGCGGACTAGAATTTAATGAGCAGTTCTTC. Encoded protein: CATSGLEFNEQFF.

This chain uses TRBV9 with TRBJ2-5; D is ambiguous. Germline CDR1 reads SGDLS; CDR2 reads YYNGEE. Trimming removed 0 bases at V and 3 bases at J, with 9 bases between. This CDR3 spans 14 amino acids. The CDR3 nucleotides are TGTGCCAGCAGCGTAGACGAGGTTGAAGAGACCCAGTACTTC. Translation: CASSVDEVEETQYF. The variable domain in full, with the rest retrieved from reference TRBV9 and TRBJ2-5, is DSGVTQTPKHLITATGQRVTLRCSPRSGDLSVYWYQQSLDQGLQFLIQYYNGEERAKGNILERFSAQQFPDLHSELNLSSLELGDSALYFCASSVDEVEETQYFGPGTRLLVL.

The rearrangement uses TRBV6-1 and TRBJ2-5; no firm D call. Germline V lookup: CDR1 MNHNS, CDR2 SASEGT. V lost 0 bases and J 6 bases, leaving 23 bases between the germline ends. The CDR3 runs to 18 residues. This CDR3 reads CASSEAARAETIRKTQYF. The CDR3 region has the DNA TGTGCCAGCAGTGAAGCGGCAAGGGCAGAAACCATTAGGAAGACCCAGTACTTC.

With regard to this clone: This specimen includes other DNA sequences encoding the same CDR3. This chain links TRBV9 with TRBJ2-1; D gene unclear. V was trimmed by 4 bases and J by 10 bases, leaving 6 bases between them. CDR1 and CDR2 from the germline V gene are SGDLS and YYNGEE. There are 10 residues in the CDR3. The CDR3 nucleotides read TGTGCCAGCAGCCCGAACGAGCAGTTCTTC. Protein sequence: CASSPNEQFF.

The rearrangement links TRBV7-2 to TRBJ1-5; 8 nucleotides line up with TRBD1. Looked up from germline, CDR1 is SGHTA and CDR2 is FQGNSA. This CDR3 is built from 15 residues. Trimming removed 1 base from V and 7 bases from J; junction bases left unmatched: 6. The CDR3 is CASSLGTGTRQPQHF. In DNA, the CDR3 is TGTGCCAGCAGCTTAGGGACAGGGACCAGGCAGCCCCAGCATTTT.